The entry below gives a single TCR beta chain sequence along with its context. TCRdb independently ran MiXCR on the PCR reads; one entry per CDR3 protein. The sample lists roughly 100,000 distinct CDR3 sequences, about half occurring once. The sample belongs to a study of CDR3 diversity in severe acne. Germline CDR1 is WNHNN and CDR2 is SYGVQD (reference sequence). This CDR3 is built from 13 residues. V was shortened by 5 bases and J by 3 bases, with 10 bases between the two germline ends. The rearrangement links TRBV10-1 to TRBJ1-1; D call uncertain. Sequencing input: blood. The source of this sequence is a male donor with acne. CDR3 nucleotides: TGCGCCAGCAGTTTAACCTCTCACACTGAAGCTTTCTTT. Protein sequence: CASSLTSHTEAFF.